This T cell receptor beta chain was observed in a study of blood T cell repertoires in COVID-19. Overall study: Sources were T cells, B-cell-depleted T cells, or PBMCs; the material itself was cDNA or gDNA.

Germline CDR1 is SNHLY and CDR2 is FYNNEI. The CDR3 extends over 18 amino acids. Deletions cut 3 bases from V and 4 bases from J, with 22 bases between. Seattle's enrolled individuals joined amid active infection and were then monitored longitudinally. Original data processing: Counts of nucleated cells, estimated from reference gene primer amplification, were obtained. TCRdb keeps only in-frame clones here, not all; method: immunoSEQ multiplex PCR. V, J and clone size reflect that table, while D and trimming were determined from the DNA. The sample shows approximately 150,000 clones, 84% of them seen only once.

This chain links TRBV2 with TRBJ1-5; possible D gene TRBD1, 6 bases. Sequences were obtained from peripheral blood. The clonotype was recovered from a man aged 25 to 45 with COVID-19, enrolled during active disease. CDR3 bases: TGTGCCAGCAGTGAGGGCAGGGGCGCGAGTGATAGGAATCAGCCCCAGCATTTT. As protein: CASSEGRGASDRNQPQHF.